The clone carrying this T cell receptor (beta chain) was counted many times. The CDR3 contains 13 residues. The V end lost 6 bases, the J end lost 5 bases, and 16 bases lay between the germline ends. Germline V gene sequence: CDR1 SQVTM, CDR2 ANQGSEA. The TCR beta library used iRepertoire HTBI primers with Arm-PCR amplification of CDR3. TCRdb independently ran MiXCR on the multiplex PCR reads; one entry per CDR3 protein. The table records some 470,000 distinct CDR3 sequences, around a fifth of them present only once. The entry originates in a study of regulatory T cells in long-lasting Graves disease. As for time point: persistent/refractory GD, antithyroid drugs over 5 years with positive TRAb. The TCR library was made from RNA that had been extracted from PBMCs in TRIzol.

V gene TRBV29-1 combines with J gene TRBJ2-5, with D possibly matching TRBD1 (5 bases). The material was peripheral blood mononuclear cells (PBMCs), obtained when the disease was refractory, from a patient treated with antithyroid drugs. This TCR was sampled from a female donor with Graves disease. In nucleotides, the CDR3 is TGCAGCGTCGTAGGTGGGGCCGGGGAGACCCAGTACTTC. Protein product: CSVVGGAGETQYF.